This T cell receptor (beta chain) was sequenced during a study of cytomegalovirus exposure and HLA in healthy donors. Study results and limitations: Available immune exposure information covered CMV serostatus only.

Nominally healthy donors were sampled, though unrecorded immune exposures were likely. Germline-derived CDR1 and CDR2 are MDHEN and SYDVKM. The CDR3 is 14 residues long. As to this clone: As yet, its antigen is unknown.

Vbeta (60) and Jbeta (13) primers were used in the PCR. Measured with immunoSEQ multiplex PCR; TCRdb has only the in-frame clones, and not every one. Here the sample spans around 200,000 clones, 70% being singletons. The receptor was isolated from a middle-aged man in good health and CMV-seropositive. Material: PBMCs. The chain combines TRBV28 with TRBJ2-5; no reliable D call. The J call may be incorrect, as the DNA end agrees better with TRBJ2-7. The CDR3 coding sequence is TGTGCCAGCAGTCCGGTACCGAGTCACCACGAGCAGTACTTC. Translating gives CASSPVPSHHEQYF.